This T cell receptor (beta chain) was documented in a study of blood T cell repertoires in COVID-19. Study-wide background: Samples of COVID-19 (acute and convalescent) were obtained from the United States, Italy and Spain.

Participant ages covered roughly 18 to 89 years across about 25 US areas. Participants were placed into cohorts based on the clinical history they reported. This table comes from immunoSEQ multiplex PCR, and its TCRdb copy is limited to in-frame clones, with some not included. The sample has a few hundred thousand clones, about 90% seen once. From germline, CDR1 is MRHNA and CDR2 SNTAGT. The CDR3 loop spans 16 amino acids. V was trimmed by 6 bases and J by 3 bases, leaving 18 bases between them. Sample: PBMCs or T cells enriched from blood (not recorded which). This sequence originates from a woman under 30 with acute COVID-19. V usage is TRBV6-4 and J usage is TRBJ2-1; possible D gene TRBD2, 6 bases. CDR3 sequence (DNA): TGTGCCAGCAGACCTAGCGCGGGGACCCTCTACAATGAGCAGTTCTTC. It translates to CASRPSAGTLYNEQFF.